The clone carrying this T cell receptor (beta chain) appeared a few times. TCRdb reprocessed the 5' RACE reads via MiXCR and lists one record per CDR3 protein. The table lists over 45,000 distinct CDR3 sequences, about 26% of them singletons. Cells sorted as Tregs were CD4+, CD25+ and CD127-/low. Germline CDR1 is SGHNT and CDR2 is YYREEE (reference sequence). This CDR3 spans 16 amino acids. The junction had 6 bases not matched to a gene; V was cut back by 1 base and J by 2 bases. V and J are TRBV5-4 and TRBJ2-1; 7 bases are a match to TRBD2. Sequences were obtained from tumor-infiltrating Tregs sorted from the breast tumor. This TCR was sampled from a female donor with breast cancer. The CDR3: CASSLLRGSTYNEQFF. The CDR3 nucleotides are TGTGCCAGCAGCTTGCTGCGGGGGAGTACCTACAATGAGCAGTTCTTC. Filled out from reference TRBV5-4 and TRBJ2-1, the complete variable domain reads ETGVTQSPTHLIKTRGQQVTLRCSSQSGHNTVSWYQQALGQGPQFIFQYYREEENGRGNFPPRFSGLQFPNYSSELNVNALELDDSALYLCASSLLRGSTYNEQFFGPGTRLTVL.